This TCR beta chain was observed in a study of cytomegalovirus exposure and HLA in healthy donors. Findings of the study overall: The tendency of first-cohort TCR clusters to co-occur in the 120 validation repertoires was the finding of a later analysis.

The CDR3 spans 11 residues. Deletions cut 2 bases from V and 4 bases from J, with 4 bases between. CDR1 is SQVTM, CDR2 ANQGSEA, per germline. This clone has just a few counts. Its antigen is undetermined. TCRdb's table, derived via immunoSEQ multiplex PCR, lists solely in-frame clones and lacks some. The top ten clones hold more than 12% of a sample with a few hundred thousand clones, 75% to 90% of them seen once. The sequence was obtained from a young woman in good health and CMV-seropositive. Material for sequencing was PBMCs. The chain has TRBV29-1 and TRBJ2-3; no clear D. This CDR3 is CSVEPADTQYF. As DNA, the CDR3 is TGCAGCGTTGAACCCGCAGATACGCAGTATTTT.